The 22 T cell receptor beta chains below all came from one sample that was sequenced in a study of T cells expressing NK-cell markers. TCRdb processed the 5' RACE reads again and assigns one entry to each CDR3 protein, with no DNA. This listing includes some 410,000 distinct CDR3 sequences. The specimen was blood T cells: a sorted CD56 or NKG2C T cell subset, CD4+ or CD8+ T cells, or bulk PBMC T cells (not recorded which). Receptors originate from a woman aged 18 to 75 in good health.

The chain combines TRBV12-3 or TRBV12-4 with TRBJ1-2; TCRdb's D gene call, TRBD1, goes unchecked for lack of DNA. This CDR3 region has 16 residues. CDR3 protein: CASSFAHLDRDYGYTF.

The chain combines TRBV29-1 with TRBJ2-2. In germline, CDR1 is SQVTM, CDR2 ANQGSEA. The CDR3 is made up of 14 amino acids. CDR3: CSVVVRANTGELFF.

The V and J genes are TRBV5-4 and TRBJ1-3. Germline V gives CDR1 SGHNT, CDR2 YYREEE (reference sequence). The CDR3 covers 13 residues. This chain's CDR3 is CASSLGPGNTIYF.

This rearrangement joins TRBV29-1 to TRBJ2-5; with no DNA, the TCRdb D assignment of TRBD2 cannot be verified. Looked up from germline, CDR1 is SQVTM and CDR2 is ANQGSEA. This CDR3 spans 13 amino acids. This CDR3 is CSVTRDSGETQYF.

The CDR3 loop reads CASSFGGSRTDTQYF. This chain links TRBV5-4 with TRBJ2-3. The germline V gene encodes CDR1 SGHNT and CDR2 YYREEE (reference sequence). This CDR3 is built from 15 residues.

The chain recombines TRBV5-4 with TRBJ2-3. Germline CDR1 and CDR2: SGHNT and YYREEE (reference sequence). CDR3 size: 14 residues. CDR3 region: CASSLGWDTDTQYF.

The J gene is TRBJ2-3, the V gene TRBV7-9; no DNA is available, so the TRBD1 call from TCRdb remains unchecked. Per the germline V gene, CDR1 is SEHNR and CDR2 is FQNEAQ (reference sequence). The CDR3 has 15 amino acids. The CDR3 here is CASSSSGGSTDTQYF. Using reference TRBV7-9 and TRBJ2-3 for the parts outside the CDR3, the full variable domain is DTGVSQNPRHKITKRGQNVTFRCDPISEHNRLYWYRQTLGQGPEFLTYFQNEAQLEKSRLLSDRFSAERPKGSFSTLEIQRTEQGDSAMYLCASSSSGGSTDTQYFGPGTRLTVL.

The chain couples TRBV28 to TRBJ2-2; TCRdb's assignment of TRBD1 cannot be checked, as there is no DNA. From germline, CDR1 is MDHEN and CDR2 SYDVKM. CDR3 length: 16 amino acids. The chain's CDR3 is CASSFTGAANTGELFF.

The chain uses TRBV13 and TRBJ1-1; TCRdb returns TRBD1, unconfirmable since there is no DNA. This CDR3 is built from 15 residues. Germline V lookup: CDR1 PRHDT, CDR2 FYEKMQ (reference sequence). The CDR3 here is CASSLGPGLNTEAFF.

The J gene is TRBJ2-7, the V gene TRBV10-3; TCRdb names TRBD1, which stays unverified in the absence of DNA. The CDR3 is 14 residues long. Germline lookup yields CDR1 ENHRY and CDR2 SYGVKD. This CDR3 is CAISVSGQQDEQYF.

V usage is TRBV7-2 and J usage is TRBJ1-1. The CDR3 has 14 amino acids. Germline V gene sequence: CDR1 SGHTA, CDR2 FQGNSA. The CDR3 spells CASSSRQPNTEAFF.

The chain carries TRBV29-1 and TRBJ2-3; TCRdb picks TRBD1, but there is no DNA to check that call. Germline V CDR1 and CDR2: SQVTM, ANQGSEA. CDR3 size: 13 residues. The CDR3 region is CSVNRDEADTQYF.

The CDR3 loop is CASSPPGQYSNQPQHF. The V gene is TRBV28, the J gene TRBJ1-5; TCRdb's D call of TRBD1 is untestable without DNA. The length of the CDR3 is 16 residues. Germline CDR1 is MDHEN and CDR2 is SYDVKM.

The chain couples TRBV12-3 or TRBV12-4 to TRBJ2-3. The CDR3 is 13 residues long. The CDR3 sequence is CASSFLRTDTQYF.

The V and J genes are TRBV5-1 and TRBJ2-5; TCRdb's D call, TRBD1, is unchecked because there is no DNA. CDR3 length: 15 amino acids. Germline lookup yields CDR1 SGHRS and CDR2 YFSETQ. CDR3 sequence: CASSAGTALQETQYF.

The genes are TRBV20-1 and TRBJ1-2. CDR3 length: 12 residues. Germline V lookup: CDR1 DFQATT, CDR2 SNEGSKA (reference sequence). CDR3: CSARGRTYGYTF.

This chain uses TRBV7-3 with TRBJ2-3; the D gene TCRdb calls, TRBD1, cannot be checked with no DNA. Germline loops: CDR1 SGHTA, CDR2 FQGTGA. The CDR3 sequence is 17 residues long. The CDR3 sequence is CASSPHDRGRDTDTQYF.

V is TRBV28 and J is TRBJ1-3; TCRdb's assignment of TRBD1 cannot be checked, as there is no DNA. Germline V gives CDR1 MDHEN, CDR2 SYDVKM. The CDR3 runs to 12 residues. The CDR3: CASRTGVNTIYF. The full variable domain, its missing parts supplied by reference TRBV28 and TRBJ1-3, is DVKVTQSSRYLVKRTGEKVFLECVQDMDHENMFWYRQDPGLGLRLIYFSYDVKMKEKGDIPEGYSVSREKKERFSLILESASTNQTSMYLCASRTGVNTIYFGEGSWLTVV.

The V gene is TRBV4-1, the J gene TRBJ2-1. The CDR3 spans 15 residues. Germline V gives CDR1 MGHRA, CDR2 YSYEKL. CDR3 residues: CASSQAGSSYNEQFF.

The chain uses TRBV27 and TRBJ2-4; the D call from TCRdb, TRBD1, cannot be confirmed without DNA. Germline loops: CDR1 MNHEY, CDR2 SMNVEV (reference sequence). The CDR3 has 13 residues. The CDR3 sequence: CASSWTPGGIQYF.

The chain combines TRBV12-3 or TRBV12-4 with TRBJ2-3; the TCRdb call, TRBD1, lacks DNA for checking. The CDR3 spans 13 residues. The CDR3 spells CASRDSYTDTQYF.

This rearrangement joins TRBV28 to TRBJ2-7. The germline gives CDR1 MDHEN, CDR2 SYDVKM. The CDR3 runs 14 residues. The chain's CDR3 is CASSFEPSSYEQYF.